The source of this TCR beta chain is a study of Ad26.COV2.S vaccination and SARS-CoV-2 variants. Data came from immunoSEQ multiplex PCR; TCRdb stores just in-frame clones and leaves some out. The sample gives roughly 350,000 clones, 80% to 90% of which show up once; roughly 5% is in the top ten. This CDR3 is built from 18 residues. Germline V gene data show CDR1 as LNHNV and CDR2 as YYDKDF (reference sequence). With 1 base clipped from V and 7 bases from J, the junction kept 11 bases outside the gene matches. Regarding treatment: some 19 received Ad26.COV2.S at low or high dose, single or two shots; 5 received placebo; per-sample allocation not given. Sampling was performed 63 days after the first vaccine or placebo injection.

This specimen was peripheral blood, taken in a trial of Ad26.COV2.S vaccine versus placebo. This receptor was identified in a person between 18 and 60 years old who received the Ad26.COV2.S COVID-19 vaccine or a placebo. The rearrangement joins TRBV15 to TRBJ2-1; 12 bases are a match to TRBD2. DNA of the CDR3: TGTGCCACCAGCAGAGTCTCCCGACTAGCGGGAGCAGGTAATGAGCAGTTCTTC. It encodes CATSRVSRLAGAGNEQFF.